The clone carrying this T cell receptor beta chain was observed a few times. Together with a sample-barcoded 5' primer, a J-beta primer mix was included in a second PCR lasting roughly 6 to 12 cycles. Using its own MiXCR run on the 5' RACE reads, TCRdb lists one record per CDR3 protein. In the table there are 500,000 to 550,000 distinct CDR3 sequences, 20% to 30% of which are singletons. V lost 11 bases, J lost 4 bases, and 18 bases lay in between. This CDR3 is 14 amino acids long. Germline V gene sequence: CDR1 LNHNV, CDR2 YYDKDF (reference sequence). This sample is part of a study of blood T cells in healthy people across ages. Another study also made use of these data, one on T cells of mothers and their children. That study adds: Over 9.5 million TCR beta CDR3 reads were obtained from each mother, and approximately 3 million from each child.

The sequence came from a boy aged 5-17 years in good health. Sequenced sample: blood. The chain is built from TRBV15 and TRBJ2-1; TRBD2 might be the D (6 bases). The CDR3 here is CASTDRGGYNEQFF. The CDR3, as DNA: TGTGCCTCCACCGACAGAGGAGGGTACAATGAGCAGTTCTTC.